Listed here is a single T cell receptor (beta chain). Its matching antigen is unknown. Naive CD8 cells lacked CD45RO, underwent positive selection for CCR7 and left out terminally differentiated effector memory CD45RA+ cells. Every immunoSEQ plate was one replicate of a subset's evenly spread DNA. The data were produced by immunoSEQ multiplex PCR, yet TCRdb's version contains in-frame clones alone and is incomplete. This sample has approximately 840,000 clones, with around 96% found just once. This specimen comes from a study of shared clonotypes between healthy human individuals. Broader study findings: Researchers sampled blood only, noting tissue repertoires likely differ.

V lost 4 bases and J lost 1, with 8 bases in between. The germline V gene encodes CDR1 MDHEN and CDR2 SYDVKM. This CDR3 is built from 13 residues. The genes are TRBV28 and TRBJ2-7; the D gene could be TRBD1 or TRBD2 (5 bases each). The sequence came from a man aged 25-45 years in good health. Sequencing used naive CD8+ T cells sorted from blood. The CDR3 coding sequence is TGTGCCAGCAGTTCAGAGGGGTCCTACGAGCAGTACTTC. As protein: CASSSEGSYEQYF. Filled out from reference TRBV28 and TRBJ2-7, the complete variable domain reads DVKVTQSSRYLVKRTGEKVFLECVQDMDHENMFWYRQDPGLGLRLIYFSYDVKMKEKGDIPEGYSVSREKKERFSLILESASTNQTSMYLCASSSEGSYEQYFGPGTRLTVT.